The clone carrying this T cell receptor beta chain was found a few times. PBMCs were isolated at a quantity of at least 6.5 million per sample. These data originate in a study of blood T cells in healthy people across ages. PCR was performed a second time for roughly 7 to 11 cycles using a sample-barcoded 5' primer and a J-beta primer mix. Using its own MiXCR run on the 5' RACE reads, TCRdb lists one record per CDR3 protein. Among under 850,000 distinct CDR3 sequences listed, 35% to 40% were seen once. From germline, CDR1 is LGHNA and CDR2 YSLEER. V lost 4 bases to trimming and J lost 2 bases; unmatched junction nucleotides: 4. The CDR3 covers 15 residues.

The receptor's source is a young man in good health. The chain uses TRBV4-3 and TRBJ2-1; 8 bases are a match to TRBD1. The sample comprised blood. Written as DNA, the CDR3 is TGCGCCAGCAGCCTCTTGACAGGGGCCTACAATGAGCAGTTCTTC. Its protein product is CASSLLTGAYNEQFF.